These 2 T cell receptor beta chains originate from one sample sequenced in a study of Graves' ophthalmopathy and Graves' hyperthyroidism listed by TCRdb under 2018. The run used an Illumina HiSeq 2000. For repertoire sequencing, the TCR beta CDR3 regions were amplified from RNA transcripts. HTBI primers and the Qiagen OneStep RT-PCR kit were used in a first-round RT-PCR, which was followed by a second-round multiplex PCR, size selection and purification. The public reads were reanalyzed by TCRdb: fastp trimming at Q25, MiXCR alignment, in-frame beta chains only. Under each unique CDR3 protein, matching rows form one entry showing the most common genes and DNA. This sample holds approximately 1.2 million distinct CDR3 sequences; about 40% were observed only once. 8.5% to 14% of the sample is taken by the ten largest. The source material was peripheral blood or thyroid tissue (not recorded which). The receptors were gathered from an adult man with Graves' hyperthyroidism.

Comments on this clonotype: The conserved closing phenylalanine or tryptophan is absent in this CDR3, likely reflecting a read error. It is unclear where the CDR3 begins or ends on the DNA, so no DNA is shown, and the CDR3 is as TCRdb lists it. The genes are TRBV7-2 and TRBJ1-4; TRBD1, as called in the table, went unchecked against the DNA. The CDR3 is 8 amino acids in total, end residues counted. Germline values: CDR1 SGHTA, CDR2 FQGNSA. The CDR3 loop reads CASSRDRS.

Notes on this clonotype: This could be a read error, since a much larger clone is one nucleotide away. This chain joins TRBV7-3 and TRBJ2-5; 7 bases are shared with TRBD2. This CDR3 is built from 18 residues. The germline V gene has CDR1 SGHTA and CDR2 FQGTGA. Written as DNA, the CDR3 is TGTGCCAACAGCTTAACTGTTAGCGGGCACACCACGGCGGAGACCCAGTACTTC. It yields the protein CANSLTVSGHTTAETQYF.